These T cell receptor beta chains were read from a single sample in a study of shared clonotypes between healthy human individuals. The protocol was immunoSEQ multiplex PCR, while the TCRdb copy is restricted to in-frame clones and leaves out a portion. The sample consists of hundreds of thousands of clones, roughly nine tenths of them appearing once. The sample was naive CD8+ T cells sorted from blood. Receptors originate from a man aged 25 to 40 in good health. The conserved cysteine and the conserved F or W are not part of the CDR3 here. The order of the fields is J gene, D gene, V gene, CDR3 protein. A D gene is named only where the DNA matches it firmly.

j_gene: TRBJ2-7
d_gene: NA
v_gene: TRBV7-9
CDR3aa: ASSLARAPTYEQY

j_gene: TRBJ2-2
d_gene: NA
v_gene: TRBV4-3
CDR3aa: ASSQARGAGELF

j_gene: TRBJ2-1
d_gene: NA
v_gene: TRBV5-4
CDR3aa: ASSYYGLDNEQF

j_gene: TRBJ1-4
d_gene: NA
v_gene: TRBV7-9
CDR3aa: ASSSLLVEKLF

j_gene: TRBJ2-5
d_gene: NA
v_gene: TRBV29-1
CDR3aa: SGEVGEGETQY

j_gene: TRBJ2-1
d_gene: NA
v_gene: TRBV2
CDR3aa: ASSEAGDSYNEQF

j_gene: TRBJ2-7
d_gene: NA
v_gene: TRBV6-5
CDR3aa: ASRSYRDLLDEQY

j_gene: TRBJ2-1
d_gene: NA
v_gene: TRBV9
CDR3aa: ASSVGTTRSEQF

j_gene: TRBJ1-4
d_gene: NA
v_gene: TRBV27
CDR3aa: ASSFGGGEKLF

j_gene: TRBJ2-2
d_gene: NA
v_gene: TRBV11-2
CDR3aa: ASSLTGTGELF

j_gene: TRBJ1-1
d_gene: TRBD1
v_gene: TRBV7-9
CDR3aa: ASSFRQGADTEAF

j_gene: TRBJ1-1
d_gene: NA
v_gene: TRBV6-6
CDR3aa: ASSPPGRAAF

j_gene: TRBJ2-7
d_gene: NA
v_gene: TRBV27
CDR3aa: ASSPVFEGEQY

j_gene: TRBJ2-5
d_gene: NA
v_gene: TRBV29-1
CDR3aa: SVEKYQETQY

j_gene: TRBJ1-5
d_gene: TRBD1
v_gene: TRBV15
CDR3aa: ATSTAGGGQPQH

j_gene: TRBJ2-3
d_gene: NA
v_gene: TRBV27
CDR3aa: ASRSRDTQY

j_gene: TRBJ2-2
d_gene: TRBD1
v_gene: TRBV9
CDR3aa: ASSPGTGPNTGELF

j_gene: TRBJ2-7
d_gene: TRBD1
v_gene: TRBV7-9
CDR3aa: VLQGPQGEQY

j_gene: TRBJ1-1
d_gene: NA
v_gene: TRBV7-9
CDR3aa: ASSLESEAF

j_gene: TRBJ2-7
d_gene: NA
v_gene: TRBV6-1
CDR3aa: ASSEPEGGESSYEQY

j_gene: TRBJ1-2
d_gene: NA
v_gene: TRBV6-6
CDR3aa: ASMVEGTNYGYT

j_gene: TRBJ2-2
d_gene: NA
v_gene: TRBV7-9
CDR3aa: ASSLDRTNTGELF

j_gene: TRBJ2-7
d_gene: TRBD1
v_gene: TRBV19
CDR3aa: ASSTRDSYEQY

j_gene: TRBJ2-7
d_gene: NA
v_gene: TRBV5-4
CDR3aa: ASSPPGESYEQY

j_gene: TRBJ1-5
d_gene: NA
v_gene: TRBV14
CDR3aa: ASSLRGSNQPQH

j_gene: TRBJ1-3
d_gene: NA
v_gene: TRBV9
CDR3aa: ASTDSPNTIY

j_gene: TRBJ2-1
d_gene: NA
v_gene: TRBV18
CDR3aa: ASSPLSGPYNEQF

j_gene: TRBJ2-3
d_gene: NA
v_gene: TRBV4-1
CDR3aa: ASSPNFQAQY

j_gene: TRBJ2-7
d_gene: NA
v_gene: TRBV9
CDR3aa: ASSLGGGGSYEQY

j_gene: TRBJ1-1
d_gene: NA
v_gene: TRBV30
CDR3aa: AWSVGNTEAF

j_gene: TRBJ2-3
d_gene: TRBD1
v_gene: TRBV27
CDR3aa: ASSLRDRGHDTQY

j_gene: TRBJ1-5
d_gene: NA
v_gene: TRBV6-1
CDR3aa: ASSASPRTVYSNQPQH

j_gene: TRBJ2-7
d_gene: NA
v_gene: TRBV6-6
CDR3aa: ASRRKVGGTYEQY

j_gene: TRBJ2-3
d_gene: TRBD2
v_gene: TRBV5-4
CDR3aa: ASSGWVSGRTDTQY

j_gene: TRBJ2-1
d_gene: TRBD2
v_gene: TRBV9
CDR3aa: ASSVDLTSGPYNEQF

j_gene: TRBJ2-1
d_gene: NA
v_gene: TRBV27
CDR3aa: ASRKIKSSYNEQF

j_gene: TRBJ2-1
d_gene: TRBD1
v_gene: TRBV28
CDR3aa: ASSLPTGNYNEQF

j_gene: TRBJ2-2
d_gene: NA
v_gene: TRBV2
CDR3aa: ASMKGTGELF

j_gene: TRBJ1-5
d_gene: TRBD1
v_gene: TRBV2
CDR3aa: ASDDRGNQPQH

j_gene: TRBJ2-7
d_gene: TRBD2
v_gene: TRBV7-6
CDR3aa: ASSLSGNPFEQY

j_gene: TRBJ2-1
d_gene: NA
v_gene: TRBV28
CDR3aa: ASSLETRGYYNEQF

j_gene: TRBJ2-4
d_gene: TRBD2
v_gene: TRBV14
CDR3aa: ASSQVSSGTQRNIQY

j_gene: TRBJ2-2
d_gene: NA
v_gene: TRBV11-2
CDR3aa: ASSLGVPGELF

j_gene: TRBJ1-5
d_gene: NA
v_gene: TRBV5-1
CDR3aa: ASSLAGSGGQPQH

j_gene: TRBJ2-1
d_gene: NA
v_gene: TRBV19
CDR3aa: ASSIHRSYNEQF

j_gene: TRBJ2-7
d_gene: TRBD2
v_gene: TRBV6-5
CDR3aa: ASSGTGLGAYEQY

j_gene: TRBJ2-5
d_gene: NA
v_gene: TRBV5-6
CDR3aa: ASSLVVVPRETQY

j_gene: TRBJ2-7
d_gene: NA
v_gene: TRBV5-1
CDR3aa: ASSPPSGAYEQY